The 30 T cell receptor beta chains below all came from one sample that was sequenced in a study of tumor-infiltrating lymphocytes in oesophageal squamous cell carcinoma. Each CDR3 protein is one row after TCRdb ran MiXCR on the PCR reads. The table has about 17,000 distinct CDR3 sequences, about 40% seen once. The sequencing sample was made of normal esophageal tissue next to the tumor. The receptors were gathered from a female donor with esophageal squamous cell carcinoma.

In this sample, this clonotype turned up a few times. The chain recombines TRBV28 with TRBJ2-7, with D unclear. The assigned J gene may be wrong: the sequence end matches TRBJ2-5 better. The CDR3 spans 15 residues. Germline-derived CDR1 and CDR2 are MDHEN and SYDVKM. CDR3 in DNA: TGTGCCAGCAGTCCCCTAATTGAGGTCTACGAGACCCAGTACTTC. As protein: CASSPLIEVYETQYF.

V is TRBV4-1 and J is TRBJ2-3; 8 nucleotides match TRBD1. TRBJ2-7 matches the DNA end more closely, so the J call is doubtful. The germline V gene has CDR1 MGHRA and CDR2 YSYEKL. The CDR3 spans 15 residues. The CDR3 sequence: CASSPKDREGYEQYF. The CDR3 DNA is TGCGCCAGCAGCCCCAAGGACAGGGAAGGCTACGAGCAGTACTTC.

In DNA form, the CDR3 reads TGTGCCAGCAGTCGTTGGGCCGGGGAGCTGTTTTTT. Protein sequence: CASSRWAGELFF. The chain has TRBV7-9 and TRBJ2-2; D gene unclear. The germline V and J ends were trimmed by 6 bases and 6 bases, with 8 bases remaining between them. This CDR3 is 12 amino acids long. In germline, CDR1 is SEHNR, CDR2 FQNEAQ (reference sequence). The variable domain in full, with the rest retrieved from reference TRBV7-9 and TRBJ2-2, is DTGVSQNPRHKITKRGQNVTFRCDPISEHNRLYWYRQTLGQGPEFLTYFQNEAQLEKSRLLSDRFSAERPKGSFSTLEIQRTEQGDSAMYLCASSRWAGELFFGEGSRLTVL.

The V gene is TRBV5-1, the J gene TRBJ2-1, with TRBD2 as a possible D gene (6 bases). Trimming stripped 4 bases from V and 3 bases from J, with 11 bases between. The germline CDR1 and CDR2 sequences are SGHRS and YFSETQ. CDR3 length: 14 amino acids. DNA of the CDR3: TGCGCCAGCAGCCCAGGGACTTACTACAATGAGCAGTTCTTC. Its translation is CASSPGTYYNEQFF.

V and J are TRBV7-6 and TRBJ2-4; the match to TRBD1 covers 10 bases. The DNA end favors TRBJ2-7, so the J call may be wrong. The germline CDR1 and CDR2 sequences are SGHVS and FNYEAQ. CDR3 length: 14 residues. CDR3 protein: CASSFMGQGNEQYF. The CDR3 nucleotides are TGTGCCAGCAGCTTCATGGGACAGGGGAACGAGCAGTACTTC.

This clonotype was observed at least ten times. The chain links TRBV10-3 to TRBJ1-1; weak D call: TRBD1 (5 bases). This CDR3 comprises 18 residues. V lost 0 bases and J lost 11, with 28 bases in between. Germline V gene sequence: CDR1 ENHRY, CDR2 SYGVKD. DNA for the CDR3: TGTGCCATCAGTGAGTCGATCGGGGGGAGCCGACAAGCGCCTGGGGCTTTCTTT. Amino acid sequence: CAISESIGGSRQAPGAFF.

The genes are TRBV10-1 and TRBJ2-5, with D perhaps TRBD1 (6 bases). Germline-derived CDR1 and CDR2 are WNHNN and SYGVQD (reference sequence). The CDR3 spans 14 residues. Trimming removed 4 bases at V and 11 bases at J, with 20 bases between. The CDR3 loop is CASSGDTITDTQYF. As DNA, the CDR3 is TGCGCCAGCAGTGGGGACACTATCACAGATACGCAGTACTTC.

This clonotype was seen ten or more times. V gene TRBV11-2 combines with J gene TRBJ2-7; no clear D. This CDR3 comprises 13 residues. Germline V gene lookup returns CDR1 SGHAT and CDR2 FQNNGV. The V end lost 5 bases, the J end lost 4 bases, and 12 bases lay between the germline ends. CDR3 protein: CASSQEVKYEQYF. CDR3 DNA: TGTGCCAGCAGCCAAGAGGTCAAATACGAGCAGTACTTC.

The table lists this clonotype with a count of one. V is TRBV7-6 and J is TRBJ1-1, with 9 bases that match TRBD1. CDR3 length: 14 amino acids. Germline values: CDR1 SGHVS, CDR2 FNYEAQ. The V segment lost 5 bases and the J segment 6 bases; nucleotides outside the gene matches: 7. The CDR3 bases are TGTGCCAGCAGCCCGGGACAGGGTGGCCCTGAAGCTTTCTTT. Translated: CASSPGQGGPEAFF.

The V call is TRBV7-2, the J call TRBJ2-5; D may match TRBD1 or TRBD2 (6 bases each). The tail of the sequence fits TRBJ2-7 better, so the J call may be wrong. CDR1 is SGHTA, CDR2 FQGNSA, per germline. This CDR3 is built from 13 residues. The CDR3 is CASSLGGAIEQYF. In DNA form, the CDR3 reads TGTGCCAGCAGCTTAGGGGGGGCCATCGAGCAGTACTTC.

By sample fraction, this clonotype is medium-sized (0.01 to 0.1%). This chain connects TRBV6-6 to TRBJ2-1, with D unclear. Trimming took 0 bases from V and 9 from J, leaving 12 bases between them. The CDR3 contains 14 residues. The germline V gene encodes CDR1 MNHNY and CDR2 SVGAGI (reference sequence). The DNA for the CDR3 is TGTGCCAGCAGTTACTCGACCCTGGATACTGAGCAGTTCTTC. Translated: CASSYSTLDTEQFF.

There are a few counts of this clonotype. The chain couples TRBV6-5 to TRBJ2-1, with D perhaps given as TRBD1 or TRBD2 (6 bases each). The end of the DNA aligns better with TRBJ2-5, so the J call may be wrong. CDR3 length: 15 amino acids. Germline V CDR1 and CDR2: MNHEY, SVGAGI. CDR3 bases: TGTGCCAGCAGTTACTGGTTGGGGGGCCGGGAGACCCAGTACTTC. Translated: CASSYWLGGRETQYF.

In this sample, this clonotype turned up a few times. The rearrangement links TRBV19 to TRBJ1-5; TRBD1 agrees at 9 bases. CDR3 size: 15 residues. J lost 4 bases, V lost 3 bases, and 4 bases had no gene match. Germline CDR1 is LNHDA and CDR2 is SQIVND (reference sequence). DNA of the CDR3: TGTGCCAGTAGTATTAAGACAGGGGGGAATCAGCCCCAGCATTTT. Translating it yields CASSIKTGGNQPQHF.

The chain is built from TRBV6-6 and TRBJ2-7, with TRBD1 identical over 7 bases. Gene TRBJ2-1 matches the end of the DNA better, so the J call may be wrong. CDR1 is MNHNY, CDR2 SVGAGI, per germline (reference sequence). The CDR3 is 12 residues long. In DNA, the CDR3 is TGTGCCAGCAGTTCCCAGGGGGACGAGCAGTTCTTC. Protein product: CASSSQGDEQFF.

In its sample, this clonotype was seen many times. The chain employs TRBV24-1 and TRBJ2-3, with 11 nucleotides matching TRBD2. The germline gives CDR1 KGHDR, CDR2 SFDVKD. Trimming cost V 7 bases and J 6 bases; bases outside gene matches: 2. This CDR3 contains 13 residues. CDR3 DNA sequence: TGTGCCACCAGAGGGACTAGCGGTGATACGCAGTATTTT. This translates into CATRGTSGDTQYF.

J is TRBJ2-5 and V is TRBV4-2; no definite D call. Germline V gives CDR1 LGHNA, CDR2 YNFKEQ. This CDR3 region has 12 residues. V lost 4 bases to trimming and J lost 0 bases, with 3 bases between them. CDR3 coding DNA: TGTGCCAGCAGCCCAGACCAAGAGACCCAGTACTTC. Its translation: CASSPDQETQYF.

The CDR3 DNA reads TGCGCCAGCAGCCACGGACAGGGGTACGAGCAGTACTTC. Encoded protein: CASSHGQGYEQYF. The genes are TRBV4-1 and TRBJ2-7, with 9 nucleotides matching TRBD1. Per the germline V gene, CDR1 is MGHRA and CDR2 is YSYEKL. V dropped 3 bases and J dropped 4; count of bases not matched to a gene: 1. CDR3 length: 13 amino acids.

The table lists this clonotype with a few counts. The CDR3 does not end in the conserved phenylalanine or tryptophan, so this is likely a read error. The limits of the CDR3 on the DNA are not certain, so only TCRdb's listed CDR3 is given. The gene calls are TRBV6-1 and TRBJ2-1; the table's D call, TRBD1, has no DNA check behind it. Inclusive of both ends, the CDR3 amounts to 17 amino acids. Germline-derived CDR1 and CDR2 are MNHNS and SASEGT. The CDR3 region is CASSPTGESYYGYTFGS.

The J gene is TRBJ2-2, the V gene TRBV18; D is undetermined. Deletions cut 3 bases from V and 1 base from J, with 6 bases between. The CDR3 consists of 14 residues. The germline V gene has CDR1 KGHSH and CDR2 LQKENI. CDR3 sequence (DNA): TGTGCCAGCTCACCGGCATTGAACACCGGGGAGCTGTTTTTT. Protein product: CASSPALNTGELFF.

J is TRBJ2-3 and V is TRBV11-2, with D perhaps TRBD2 (5 bases). The CDR3 length is 14 residues. Trimming took 2 bases from V and 4 from J, leaving 10 bases between them. CDR1 SGHAT and CDR2 FQNNGV come from the germline V gene. CDR3 DNA sequence: TGTGCCAGCAGCTTAAGGCGGGTGGCAGATACGCAGTATTTT. It specifies CASSLRRVADTQYF. The complete variable domain, with remaining parts taken from reference TRBV11-2 and TRBJ2-3, reads EAGVAQSPRYKIIEKRQSVAFWCNPISGHATLYWYQQILGQGPKLLIQFQNNGVVDDSQLPKDRFSAERLKGVDSTLKIQPAKLEDSAVYLCASSLRRVADTQYFGPGTRLTVL.

This chain connects TRBV6-6 to TRBJ1-5; D is unclear. The CDR3 runs 13 residues. Germline CDR1 is MNHNY and CDR2 is SVGAGI (reference sequence). V lost 4 bases to trimming and J lost 3 bases, with 7 bases between them. The CDR3 protein is CASSFDTNQPQHF. The CDR3 coding sequence is TGTGCCAGCAGTTTCGACACCAATCAGCCCCAGCATTTT.

The V and J genes are TRBV7-2 and TRBJ2-6, with 7 bases fitting TRBD2. The DNA end lines up better with TRBJ2-1; the J call may be wrong. The CDR3 has 13 amino acids. CDR1 is SGHTA and CDR2 is FQGNSA in the germline V gene. CDR3 amino acids: CASSLRGGHEQFF. The DNA of the CDR3 is TGTGCCAGCAGCTTAAGGGGAGGGCATGAGCAGTTCTTC.

V and J are TRBV20-1 and TRBJ2-2; 10 positions agree with TRBD1. Per germline, CDR1 DFQATT and CDR2 SNEGSKA (reference sequence). The CDR3 has 14 amino acids. With V trimmed by 1 base and J by 4 bases, 0 bases remained unmatched. In nucleotides, the CDR3 is TGCAGTGCTAGAGGGGACAGGGGCACCGGGGAGCTGTTTTTT. As protein: CSARGDRGTGELFF.

The sample holds many counts of this clonotype. A clone one base away is much larger, so this may be a read error. V usage is TRBV12-3 or TRBV12-4 and J usage is TRBJ2-7; TRBD1 might be the D (6 bases). V shed 2 bases and J shed 7 bases, with 15 bases lying between them. CDR3 size: 14 residues. CDR3 sequence: CASSLPQGNNEQYF. The CDR3 DNA sequence: TGTGCCAGCAGTTTACCCCAGGGGAACAATGAGCAGTACTTC.

In this sample, this clonotype turned up many times. The chain is built from TRBV6-1 and TRBJ1-4; D is ambiguous. The CDR3 extends over 15 amino acids. Trimming stripped 7 bases from V and 8 bases from J, with 20 bases between. Germline V CDR1 and CDR2: MNHNS, SASEGT. CDR3 in amino acids: CASTPKGRLWEKLFF. The CDR3 DNA reads TGTGCCAGCACTCCCAAAGGGAGGCTCTGGGAAAAACTGTTTTTT.

The chain links TRBV30 to TRBJ2-4, with D tentatively TRBD1 or TRBD2 (5 bases each). TRBJ2-1 explains the end of the DNA better; the J call may be wrong. Germline CDR1 and CDR2: GTSNPN and SVGIG (reference sequence). CDR3 length: 14 amino acids. Written as DNA, the CDR3 is TGTGCCTGGAGTCTAGGGGAGTTGGGCAATGAGCAGTTCTTC. Its protein product is CAWSLGELGNEQFF.

The gene calls are TRBV7-3 and TRBJ2-5; D remains unclear. V was trimmed by 5 bases and J by 4 bases, leaving 11 bases between them. Germline assignment: CDR1 SGHTA and CDR2 FQGTGA. The CDR3 runs 13 residues. CDR3 DNA sequence: TGTGCCAGCAGCCCCGACGGTGGAGAGACCCAGTACTTC. Translating gives CASSPDGGETQYF.

This chain connects TRBV28 to TRBJ2-3, with 12 bases fitting TRBD2. Unmatched junction bases numbered 5, after V lost 7 bases and J lost 3 bases. The CDR3 totals 15 residues. CDR1 MDHEN and CDR2 SYDVKM come from the germline V gene. The CDR3 protein is CASKRLAGVTDTQYF. DNA for the CDR3: TGTGCCAGCAAGAGACTAGCGGGAGTAACAGATACGCAGTATTTT.

This clonotype was recorded many times. V usage is TRBV12-3 or TRBV12-4 and J usage is TRBJ2-7, with TRBD2 matching over 9 bases. The CDR3 runs 17 residues. J gave up 0 bases and V 4 bases, and 10 bases lay outside the gene matches. The CDR3 reads CASSSRRTSDSSYEQYF. The CDR3 DNA reads as TGTGCCAGCAGTTCTCGAAGGACTAGCGACTCCTCCTACGAGCAGTACTTC.

The V and J genes are TRBV6-1 and TRBJ2-5; 8 nucleotides line up with TRBD2. Trimming took 2 bases from V and 11 from J; bases not matched to a gene: 22. The CDR3 is 18 residues long. Germline V gene sequence: CDR1 MNHNS, CDR2 SASEGT. The CDR3 bases are TGTGCCAGCAGTGAACCGGTCGCGGGGGGCGGGACGCCTAGAGAGCAGTACTTC. Its translation: CASSEPVAGGGTPREQYF.